This T cell receptor (beta chain) was recorded in a study of blood T cells in healthy people across ages. Study results and caveats: From one million sequenced T cells, diversity estimates were lower bounds. Higher naive T cell percentage went strongly together with higher TCR beta diversity.

This clonotype has more than one count but fewer than ten. Antigen specificity is unknown. The sample, roughly 9.5 milliliters of peripheral blood, was drawn from each donor. Then a second PCR, running about 6 to 12 cycles, was carried out with a sample-barcoded 5' primer and a J-beta primer mix. All samples yielded 2.5 million or more CDR3-containing paired-end reads. MiXCR was run by TCRdb on the 5' RACE reads, yielding one entry per CDR3 protein. Of just over 800,000 distinct CDR3 sequences detected, around 68% appear once; the ten largest clones hold roughly 26%. The trim removed 2 bases at V and 4 bases at J, leaving 5 bases unmatched. Germline CDR1 and CDR2: SGDLS and YYNGEE. The CDR3 spans 15 residues.

The sequencing input was blood. J is TRBJ2-1 and V is TRBV9, with 8 bases identical to TRBD2. This TCR derives from a man aged 25-45 years in good health. The CDR3 DNA follows: TGTGCCAGCAGCGTGGCCGGGGGGGATTACAATGAGCAGTTCTTC. Its protein is CASSVAGGDYNEQFF. Drawing the rest from reference TRBV9 and TRBJ2-1, the complete variable domain is DSGVTQTPKHLITATGQRVTLRCSPRSGDLSVYWYQQSLDQGLQFLIQYYNGEERAKGNILERFSAQQFPDLHSELNLSSLELGDSALYFCASSVAGGDYNEQFFGPGTRLTVL.